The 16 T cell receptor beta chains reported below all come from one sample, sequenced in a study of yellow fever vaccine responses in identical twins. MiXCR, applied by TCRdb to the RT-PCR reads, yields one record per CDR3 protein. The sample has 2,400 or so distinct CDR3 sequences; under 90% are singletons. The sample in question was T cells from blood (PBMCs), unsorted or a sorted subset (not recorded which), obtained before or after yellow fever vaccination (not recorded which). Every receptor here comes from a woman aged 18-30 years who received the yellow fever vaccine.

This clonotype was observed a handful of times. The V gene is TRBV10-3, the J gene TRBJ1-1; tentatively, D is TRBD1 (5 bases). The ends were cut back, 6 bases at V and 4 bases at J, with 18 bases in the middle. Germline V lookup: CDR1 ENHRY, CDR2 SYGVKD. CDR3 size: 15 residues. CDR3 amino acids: CAISGTANKGTEAFF. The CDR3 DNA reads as TGTGCCATCAGCGGGACCGCTAATAAAGGCACTGAAGCTTTCTTT.

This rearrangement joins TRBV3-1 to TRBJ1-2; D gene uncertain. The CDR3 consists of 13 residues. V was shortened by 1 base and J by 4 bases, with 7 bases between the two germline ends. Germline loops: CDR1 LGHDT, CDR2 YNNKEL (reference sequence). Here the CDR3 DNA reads TGTGCCAGCAGCCAAGGATTGACCTATGGCTACACCTTC. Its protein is CASSQGLTYGYTF.

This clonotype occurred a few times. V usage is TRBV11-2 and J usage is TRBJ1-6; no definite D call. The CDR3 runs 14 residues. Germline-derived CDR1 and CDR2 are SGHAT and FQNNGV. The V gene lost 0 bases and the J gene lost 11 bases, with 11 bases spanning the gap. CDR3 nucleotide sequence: TGTGCCAGCAGCTTAGATCCCAAAAGGACACCCCTCCACTTT. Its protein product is CASSLDPKRTPLHF.

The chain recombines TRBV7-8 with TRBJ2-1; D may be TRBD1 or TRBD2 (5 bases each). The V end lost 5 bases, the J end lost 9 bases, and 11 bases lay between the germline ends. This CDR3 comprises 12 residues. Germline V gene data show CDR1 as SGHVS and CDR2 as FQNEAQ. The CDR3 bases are TGTGCCAGCAGCCTCGGGGACGGTGAGCAGTTCTTC. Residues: CASSLGDGEQFF.

The CDR3 loop reads CSTPGQGSTEAFF. In nucleotides, the CDR3 is TGCAGTACCCCCGGACAGGGGAGCACTGAAGCTTTCTTT. The chain employs TRBV20-1 and TRBJ1-1, with 9 bases fitting TRBD1. V shed 8 bases and J 4 bases; nucleotides not matched to a gene: 8. The CDR3 runs 13 residues. Per germline, CDR1 DFQATT and CDR2 SNEGSKA (reference sequence).

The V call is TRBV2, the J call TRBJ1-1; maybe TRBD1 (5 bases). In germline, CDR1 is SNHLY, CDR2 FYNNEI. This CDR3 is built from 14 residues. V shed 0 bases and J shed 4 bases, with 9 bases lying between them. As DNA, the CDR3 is TGTGCCAGCAGTGAAGCGGGGCGTAGCACTGAAGCTTTCTTT. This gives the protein CASSEAGRSTEAFF.

CDR3 coding DNA: TGTGCCAGCAGCCCAGGGAACACTGAAGCTTTCTTT. This gives the protein CASSPGNTEAFF. V gene TRBV11-3 combines with J gene TRBJ1-1; no firm D call. Germline CDR1 reads SGHNT; CDR2 reads YENEEA. The V gene lost 5 bases and the J gene lost 1 base, with 5 bases spanning the gap. The CDR3 length is 12 residues.

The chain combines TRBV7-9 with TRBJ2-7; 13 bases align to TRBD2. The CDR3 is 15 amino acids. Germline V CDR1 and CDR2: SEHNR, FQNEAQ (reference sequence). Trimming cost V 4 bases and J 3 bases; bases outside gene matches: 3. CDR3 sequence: CASSSRTSGGYEQYF. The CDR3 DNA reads TGTGCCAGCAGCTCCCGGACTAGCGGGGGCTACGAGCAGTACTTC. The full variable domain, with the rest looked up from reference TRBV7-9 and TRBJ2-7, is DTGVSQNPRHKITKRGQNVTFRCDPISEHNRLYWYRQTLGQGPEFLTYFQNEAQLEKSRLLSDRFSAERPKGSFSTLEIQRTEQGDSAMYLCASSSRTSGGYEQYFGPGTRLTVT.

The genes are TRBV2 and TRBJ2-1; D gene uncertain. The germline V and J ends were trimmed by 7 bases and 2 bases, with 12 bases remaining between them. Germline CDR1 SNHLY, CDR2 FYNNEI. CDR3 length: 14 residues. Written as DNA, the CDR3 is TGTGCCAGCATCAAGACTGAGACCTACAATGAGCAGTTCTTC. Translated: CASIKTETYNEQFF. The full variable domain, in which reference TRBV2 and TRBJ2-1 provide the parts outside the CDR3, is EPEVTQTPSHQVTQMGQEVILRCVPISNHLYFYWYRQILGQKVEFLVSFYNNEISEKSEIFDDQFSVERPDGSNFTLKIRSTKLEDSAMYFCASIKTETYNEQFFGPGTRLTVL.

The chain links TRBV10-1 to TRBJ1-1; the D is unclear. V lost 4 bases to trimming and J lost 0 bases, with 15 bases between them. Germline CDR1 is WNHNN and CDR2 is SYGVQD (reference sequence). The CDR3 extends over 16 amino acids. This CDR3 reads CASSGYRLPLNTEAFF. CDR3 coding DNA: TGCGCCAGCAGTGGATACCGGCTCCCCTTGAACACTGAAGCTTTCTTT.

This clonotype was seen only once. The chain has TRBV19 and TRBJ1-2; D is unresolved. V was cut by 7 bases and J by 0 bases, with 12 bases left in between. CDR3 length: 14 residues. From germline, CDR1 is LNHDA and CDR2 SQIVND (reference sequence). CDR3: CASKAAMTNYGYTF. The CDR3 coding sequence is TGTGCCAGTAAGGCCGCCATGACTAACTATGGCTACACCTTC.

In DNA form, the CDR3 reads TGTGCCATCAGATCCAGGGGTGACACAGATACGCAGTATTTT. Translating it yields CAIRSRGDTDTQYF. V usage is TRBV10-3 and J usage is TRBJ2-3; a weak D match, TRBD1 (6 bases). CDR1 ENHRY and CDR2 SYGVKD come from the germline V gene. With 6 bases removed from V and 2 bases from J, the gap between germline ends came to 12 bases. The CDR3 runs to 14 residues.

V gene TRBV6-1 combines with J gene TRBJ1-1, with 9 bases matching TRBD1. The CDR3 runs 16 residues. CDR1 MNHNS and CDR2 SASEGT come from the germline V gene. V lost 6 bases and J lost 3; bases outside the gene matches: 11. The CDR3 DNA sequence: TGTGCCAGCAGCCCACTCAACAGGGGGCCTGACACTGAAGCTTTCTTT. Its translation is CASSPLNRGPDTEAFF.

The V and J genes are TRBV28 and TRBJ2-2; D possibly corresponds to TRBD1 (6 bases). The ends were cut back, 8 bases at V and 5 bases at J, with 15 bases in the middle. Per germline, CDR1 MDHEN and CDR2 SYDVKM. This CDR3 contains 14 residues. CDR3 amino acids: CASQSLRGTGELFF. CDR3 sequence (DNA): TGTGCCAGCCAATCACTCAGGGGAACCGGGGAGCTGTTTTTT.

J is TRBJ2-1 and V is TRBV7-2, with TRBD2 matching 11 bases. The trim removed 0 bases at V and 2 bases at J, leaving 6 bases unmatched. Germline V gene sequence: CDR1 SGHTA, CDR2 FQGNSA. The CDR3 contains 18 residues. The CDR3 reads CASSLALAGGSTYNEQFF. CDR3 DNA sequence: TGTGCCAGCAGCTTAGCGCTAGCGGGAGGCTCTACCTACAATGAGCAGTTCTTC.

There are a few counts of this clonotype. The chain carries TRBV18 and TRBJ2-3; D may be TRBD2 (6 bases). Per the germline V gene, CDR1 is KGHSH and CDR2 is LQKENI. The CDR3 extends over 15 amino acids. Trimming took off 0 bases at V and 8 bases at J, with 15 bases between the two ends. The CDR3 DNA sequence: TGTGCCAGCTCACCACCGAGCCTAGCGCCGGCTACGCAGTATTTT. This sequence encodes CASSPPSLAPATQYF.